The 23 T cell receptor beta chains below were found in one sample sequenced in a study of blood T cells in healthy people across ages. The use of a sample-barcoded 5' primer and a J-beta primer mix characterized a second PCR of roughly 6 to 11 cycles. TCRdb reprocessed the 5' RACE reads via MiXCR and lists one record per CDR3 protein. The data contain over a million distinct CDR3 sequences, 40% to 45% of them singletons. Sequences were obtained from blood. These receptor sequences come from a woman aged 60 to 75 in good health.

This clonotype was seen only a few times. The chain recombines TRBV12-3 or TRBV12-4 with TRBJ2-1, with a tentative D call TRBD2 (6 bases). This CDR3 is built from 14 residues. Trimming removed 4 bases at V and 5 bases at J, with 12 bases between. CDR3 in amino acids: CASSSTRADNEQFF. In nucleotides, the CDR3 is TGTGCCAGCAGTTCGACTAGAGCGGACAATGAGCAGTTCTTC.

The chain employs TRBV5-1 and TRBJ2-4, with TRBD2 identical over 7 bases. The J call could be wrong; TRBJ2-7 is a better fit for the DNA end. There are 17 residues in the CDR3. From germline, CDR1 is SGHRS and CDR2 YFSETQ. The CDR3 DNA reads TGCGCCAGCAGCTTGTTATCCTTAGCGGGCAGCCCCTACGAGCAGTACTTC. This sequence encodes CASSLLSLAGSPYEQYF.

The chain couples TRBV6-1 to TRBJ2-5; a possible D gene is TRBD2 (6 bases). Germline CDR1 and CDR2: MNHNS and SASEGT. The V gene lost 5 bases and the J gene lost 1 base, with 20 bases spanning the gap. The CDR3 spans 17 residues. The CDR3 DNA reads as TGTGCCAGCAGTCCCACCGGGGGAAGAGTGGGCCAAGAGACCCAGTACTTC. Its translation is CASSPTGGRVGQETQYF.

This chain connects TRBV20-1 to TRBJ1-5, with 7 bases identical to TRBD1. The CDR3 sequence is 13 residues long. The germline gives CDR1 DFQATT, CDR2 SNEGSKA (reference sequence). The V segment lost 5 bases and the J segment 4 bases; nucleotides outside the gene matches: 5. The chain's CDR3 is CSAPQGVNQPQHF. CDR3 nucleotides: TGCAGTGCTCCGCAGGGGGTGAATCAGCCCCAGCATTTT.

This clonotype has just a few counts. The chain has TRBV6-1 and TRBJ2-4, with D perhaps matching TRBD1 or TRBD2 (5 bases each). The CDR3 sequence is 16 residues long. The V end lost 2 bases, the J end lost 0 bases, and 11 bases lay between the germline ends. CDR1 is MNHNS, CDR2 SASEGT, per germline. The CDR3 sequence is CASSERGSLAKNIQYF. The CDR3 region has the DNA TGTGCCAGCAGTGAACGGGGCAGCTTAGCCAAAAACATTCAGTACTTC.

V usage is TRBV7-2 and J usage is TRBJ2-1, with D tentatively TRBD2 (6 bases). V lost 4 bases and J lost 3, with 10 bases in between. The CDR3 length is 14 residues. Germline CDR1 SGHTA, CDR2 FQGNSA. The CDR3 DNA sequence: TGTGCCAGCAGCTCGGGACTGCACTACAATGAGCAGTTCTTC. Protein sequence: CASSSGLHYNEQFF.

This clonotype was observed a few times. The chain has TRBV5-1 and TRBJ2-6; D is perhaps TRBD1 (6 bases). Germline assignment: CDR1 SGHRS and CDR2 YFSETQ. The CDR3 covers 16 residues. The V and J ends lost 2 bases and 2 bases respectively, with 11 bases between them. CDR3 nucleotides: TGCGCCAGCAGCTTTGATGGGGGCCCTGGGGCCAACGTCCTGACTTTC. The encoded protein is CASSFDGGPGANVLTF. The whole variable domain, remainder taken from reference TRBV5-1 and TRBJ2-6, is KAGVTQTPRYLIKTRGQQVTLSCSPISGHRSVSWYQQTPGQGLQFLFEYFSETQRNKGNFPGRFSGRQFSNSRSEMNVSTLELGDSALYLCASSFDGGPGANVLTFGAGSRLTVL.

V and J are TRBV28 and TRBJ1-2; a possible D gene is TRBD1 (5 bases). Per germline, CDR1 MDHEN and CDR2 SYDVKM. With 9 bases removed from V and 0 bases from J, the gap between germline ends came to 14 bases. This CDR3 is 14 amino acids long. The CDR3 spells CASRRTRTNYGYTF. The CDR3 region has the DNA TGTGCCAGTCGCCGGACAAGAACTAACTATGGCTACACCTTC.

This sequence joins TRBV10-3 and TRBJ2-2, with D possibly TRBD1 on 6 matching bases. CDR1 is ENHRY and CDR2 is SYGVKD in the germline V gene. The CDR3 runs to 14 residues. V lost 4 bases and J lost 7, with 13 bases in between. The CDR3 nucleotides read TGTGCCATCAGTGCGACAGGTGGAGGCGGGGAGCTGTTTTTT. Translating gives CAISATGGGGELFF.

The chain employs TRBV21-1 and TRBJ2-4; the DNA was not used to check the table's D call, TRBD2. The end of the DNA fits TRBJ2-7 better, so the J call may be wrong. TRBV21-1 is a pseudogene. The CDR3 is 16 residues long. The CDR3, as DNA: TGTGCCAGCGGCAAAGGAATACTAGCGGGAGTATACGAGCAGTACTTC. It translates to CASGKGILAGVYEQYF.

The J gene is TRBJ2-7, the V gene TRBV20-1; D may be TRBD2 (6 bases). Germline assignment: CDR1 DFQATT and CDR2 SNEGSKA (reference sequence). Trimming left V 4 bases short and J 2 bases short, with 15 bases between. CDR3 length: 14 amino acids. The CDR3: CSAMLASGAYEQYF. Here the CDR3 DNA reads TGCAGTGCTATGCTAGCGTCGGGCGCCTACGAGCAGTACTTC.

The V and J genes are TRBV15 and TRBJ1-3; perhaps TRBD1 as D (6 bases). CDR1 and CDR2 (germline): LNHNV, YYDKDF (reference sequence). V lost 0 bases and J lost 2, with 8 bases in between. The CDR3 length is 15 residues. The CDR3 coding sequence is TGTGCCACCAGCAGAGATCCAGGGGCTGGAAACACCATATATTTT. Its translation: CATSRDPGAGNTIYF.

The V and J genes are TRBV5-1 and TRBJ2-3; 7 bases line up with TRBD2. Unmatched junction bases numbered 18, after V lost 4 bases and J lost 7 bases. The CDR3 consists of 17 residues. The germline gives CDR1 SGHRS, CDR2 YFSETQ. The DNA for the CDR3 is TGCGCCAGCAGCCCGTCGACTAGCCGGGAGAAGTTGTATACGCAGTATTTT. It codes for CASSPSTSREKLYTQYF.

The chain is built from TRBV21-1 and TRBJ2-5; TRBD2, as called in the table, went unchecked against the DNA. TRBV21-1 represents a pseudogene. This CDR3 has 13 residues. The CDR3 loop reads CASSKVALGEQYF. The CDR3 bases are TGTGCCAGCAGCAAAGTCGCGTTGGGGGAGCAGTACTTC.

CDR3 bases: TGTGCCAGCAGCTTAGCTAGCACTAGCTCCTACAATGAGCAGTTCTTC. Amino acid sequence: CASSLASTSSYNEQFF. V gene TRBV11-2 combines with J gene TRBJ2-1; tentative D call: TRBD2 (5 bases). The V gene lost 1 base and the J gene lost 0 bases, with 10 bases spanning the gap. This CDR3 has 16 residues. Germline assignment: CDR1 SGHAT and CDR2 FQNNGV.

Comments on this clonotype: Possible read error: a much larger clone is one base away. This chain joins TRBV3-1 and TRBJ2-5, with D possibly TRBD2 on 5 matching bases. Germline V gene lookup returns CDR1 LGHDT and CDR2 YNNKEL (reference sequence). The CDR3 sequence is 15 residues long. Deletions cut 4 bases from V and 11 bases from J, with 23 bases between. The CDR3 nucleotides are TGTGCCAGCAGCCGTTCAAGGTCGGGGTCAGATGAGCAGTACTTC. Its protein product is CASSRSRSGSDEQYF.

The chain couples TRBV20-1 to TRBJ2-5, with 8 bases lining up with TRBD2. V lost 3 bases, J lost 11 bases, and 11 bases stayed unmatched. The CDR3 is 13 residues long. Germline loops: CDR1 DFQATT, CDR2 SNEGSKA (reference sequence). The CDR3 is CSARRLAGFEQYF. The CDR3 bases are TGCAGTGCTAGGCGCCTAGCGGGTTTTGAGCAGTACTTC.

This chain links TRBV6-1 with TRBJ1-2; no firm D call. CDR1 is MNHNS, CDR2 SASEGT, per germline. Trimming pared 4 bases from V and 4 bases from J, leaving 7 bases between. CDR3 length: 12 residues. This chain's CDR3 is CASSGTGYGYTF. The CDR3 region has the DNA TGTGCCAGCAGTGGGACGGGCTATGGCTACACCTTC.

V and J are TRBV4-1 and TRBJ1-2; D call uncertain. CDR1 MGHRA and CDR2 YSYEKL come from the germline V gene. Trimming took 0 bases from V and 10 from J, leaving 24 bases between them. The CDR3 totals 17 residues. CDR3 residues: CASSQERLRDPPRVYTF. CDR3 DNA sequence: TGCGCCAGCAGCCAAGAAAGGTTGAGGGATCCCCCTCGAGTCTACACCTTC.

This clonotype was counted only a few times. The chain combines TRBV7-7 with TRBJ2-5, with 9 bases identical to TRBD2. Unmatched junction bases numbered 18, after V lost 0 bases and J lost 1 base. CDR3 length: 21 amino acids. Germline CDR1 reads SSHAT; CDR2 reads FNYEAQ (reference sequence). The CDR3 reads CASSLAVFSGSMVAIQETQYF. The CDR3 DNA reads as TGTGCCAGCAGCTTAGCGGTTTTTAGCGGGAGTATGGTCGCAATCCAAGAGACCCAGTACTTC.

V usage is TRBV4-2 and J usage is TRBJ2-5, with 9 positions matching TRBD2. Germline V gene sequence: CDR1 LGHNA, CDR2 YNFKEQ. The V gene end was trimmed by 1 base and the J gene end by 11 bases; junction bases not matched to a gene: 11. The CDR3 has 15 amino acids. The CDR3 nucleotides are TGTGCCAGCAGCCAAGGTAGCGGGAGTTTTAATGAGCAGTACTTC. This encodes CASSQGSGSFNEQYF.

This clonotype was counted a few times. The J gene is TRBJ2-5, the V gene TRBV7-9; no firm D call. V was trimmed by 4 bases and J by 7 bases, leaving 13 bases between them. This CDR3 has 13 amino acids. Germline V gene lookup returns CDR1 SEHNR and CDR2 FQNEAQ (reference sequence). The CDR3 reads CASSYTRDGTQYF. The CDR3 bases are TGTGCCAGCAGCTACACCCGTGACGGGACCCAGTACTTC.

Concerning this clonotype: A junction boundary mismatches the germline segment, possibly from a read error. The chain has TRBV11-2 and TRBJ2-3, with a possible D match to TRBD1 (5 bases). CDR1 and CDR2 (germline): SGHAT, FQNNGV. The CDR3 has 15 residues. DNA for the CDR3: TGTGCCAGCAGCGTGCTATTAGGGGTGGCAGATGCGCAGTATTTT. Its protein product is CASSVLLGVADAQYF.